A single sample gave rise to the 19 T cell receptor beta chains below, sequenced in a study of cytomegalovirus exposure and HLA in healthy donors (dated by TCRdb to about 2017). Libraries came from the immunoSEQ multiplex PCR assay. For the multiplex PCR, a mixture combining 60 forward primers for TCR Vbeta segments and 13 reverse primers for TCR Jbeta segments was used. Held by TCRdb, this immuneACCESS table contains in-frame sequences only and omits some clones. Under half of the omission traces to an unresolved V gene where checked; the cause of the rest is unknown. The sample table shows about 89,000 clones, and less than 65% are seen once. The ten largest clones represent approximately 6% of the sample. Sequencing input: PBMCs. The source is a woman in her thirties in good health and CMV-seronegative.

The V call is TRBV5-1, the J call TRBJ1-4; D is unclear. Per germline, CDR1 SGHRS and CDR2 YFSETQ. This CDR3 contains 12 residues. V gave up 0 bases and J gave up 10 bases, with 7 bases separating them. The CDR3 loop is CASSLGPGKLFF. The CDR3, as DNA: TGCGCCAGCAGCTTGGGGCCGGGAAAACTGTTTTTT.

This sequence joins TRBV6-5 and TRBJ1-1, with 7 bases lining up with TRBD1. The CDR3 is made up of 14 amino acids. Germline V gives CDR1 MNHEY, CDR2 SVGAGI. V lost 8 bases to trimming and J lost 6 bases; unmatched junction nucleotides: 12. The CDR3 coding sequence is TGTGCCAGCGGCAGGGACAGTACTGGCTCTGAAGCTTTCTTT. As protein: CASGRDSTGSEAFF.

The rearrangement joins TRBV6-4 to TRBJ2-2; perhaps TRBD1 as D (6 bases). Germline assignment: CDR1 MRHNA and CDR2 SNTAGT. The CDR3 runs 14 residues. V was shortened by 6 bases and J by 3 bases, with 11 bases between the two germline ends. The CDR3 here is CASRRGHYTGELFF. CDR3 nucleotide sequence: TGTGCCAGCAGGAGGGGACACTACACCGGGGAGCTGTTTTTT.

V gene TRBV27 combines with J gene TRBJ2-7; TRBD2 agrees at 8 bases. V gave up 5 bases and J gave up 5 bases; unmatched junction bases: 2. Looked up from germline, CDR1 is MNHEY and CDR2 is SMNVEV (reference sequence). CDR3 length: 12 amino acids. The CDR3 sequence is CASSLGGDEQYF. The CDR3 DNA reads TGTGCCAGCAGTCTCGGGGGGGACGAGCAGTACTTC.

The J gene is TRBJ2-5, the V gene TRBV27; 10 bases match TRBD2. The DNA end is a closer match to TRBJ2-7, so the J assignment may be wrong. The CDR3 sequence is 16 residues long. In germline, CDR1 is MNHEY, CDR2 SMNVEV (reference sequence). As DNA, the CDR3 is TGTGCCAGCAGTTTAGATTCGGGACTAGCGTCCAACGAGCAGTACTTC. Residues: CASSLDSGLASNEQYF.

The sample holds a few counts of this clone. V gene TRBV6-5 combines with J gene TRBJ1-2; TRBD1 matches at 7 bases. J was trimmed by 3 bases and V by 2 bases; bases with no gene match: 6. The germline CDR1 and CDR2 sequences are MNHEY and SVGAGI. This CDR3 contains 15 residues. CDR3 residues: CASSYGQAGYYGYTF. DNA for the CDR3: TGTGCCAGCAGTTACGGACAGGCGGGGTACTATGGCTACACCTTC.

CDR3 in amino acids: CARGGQGWRIVYGYTF. The DNA of the CDR3 is TGCGCCAGGGGGGGACAGGGGTGGCGTATAGTCTATGGCTACACCTTC. The chain is built from TRBV10-1 and TRBJ1-2; 10 bases map to TRBD1. Germline V gene sequence: CDR1 WNHNN, CDR2 SYGVQD (reference sequence). V lost 9 bases, J lost 4 bases, and 14 bases stayed unmatched. The CDR3 spans 16 residues.

This clone came up a few times. This chain connects TRBV6-5 to TRBJ2-5, with D hard to call. The CDR3 is made up of 13 amino acids. Germline CDR1 MNHEY, CDR2 SVGAGI. V shed 2 bases and J shed 7 bases, with 11 bases lying between them. CDR3 coding DNA: TGTGCCAGCAGTTACCGGAGTATAGGGACCCAGTACTTC. This encodes CASSYRSIGTQYF.

This clone was counted once. The rearrangement links TRBV7-6 to TRBJ1-1, with D maybe TRBD1 (6 bases). The V gene's germline CDR1 is SGHVS and CDR2 FNYEAQ. This CDR3 is built from 14 residues. The V and J ends lost 3 bases and 1 base respectively, with 9 bases between them. For the CDR3, the DNA is TGTGCCAGCAGCTTTCAAGGGGGGAACACTGAAGCTTTCTTT. This codes for CASSFQGGNTEAFF.

The chain's CDR3 is CASSLGSVQSGTEAFF. The CDR3 DNA reads TGTGCCAGCAGCTTAGGGTCAGTCCAGTCGGGCACTGAAGCTTTCTTT. The genes are TRBV7-2 and TRBJ1-1; D gene uncertain. Trimming stripped 1 base from V and 4 bases from J, with 16 bases between. The CDR3 is 16 residues long. Germline V lookup: CDR1 SGHTA, CDR2 FQGNSA.

The chain employs TRBV29-1 and TRBJ2-7; 8 nucleotides agree with TRBD1. CDR3 length: 14 amino acids. V was clipped by 7 bases and J by 7 bases; unmatched bases: 15. Germline CDR1 reads SQVTM; CDR2 reads ANQGSEA. The CDR3 region is CSAAGGAGLREQYF. CDR3 sequence (DNA): TGCAGCGCAGCAGGGGGCGCGGGGCTTCGGGAGCAGTACTTC.

The rearrangement uses TRBV19 and TRBJ1-1; D uncertain. The CDR3 has 13 residues. Germline lookup yields CDR1 LNHDA and CDR2 SQIVND (reference sequence). The germline V and J ends were trimmed by 6 bases and 6 bases, with 14 bases remaining between them. The CDR3 nucleotides are TGTGCCAGTAGCGCGGAGCACTTCGCTGAAGCTTTCTTT. Translation: CASSAEHFAEAFF.

The chain has TRBV18 and TRBJ2-1; D not certain. There are 14 residues in the CDR3. Trimming took 1 base from V and 4 from J, leaving 8 bases between them. The germline V gene encodes CDR1 KGHSH and CDR2 LQKENI. CDR3 protein: CASSPQVAYNEQFF. The CDR3 bases are TGTGCCAGCTCACCACAAGTAGCTTACAATGAGCAGTTCTTC. The full variable domain, completed using reference TRBV18 and TRBJ2-1, is NAGVMQNPRHLVRRRGQEARLRCSPMKGHSHVYWYRQLPEEGLKFMVYLQKENIIDESGMPKERFSAEFPKEGPSILRIQQVVRGDSAAYFCASSPQVAYNEQFFGPGTRLTVL.

CDR3 nucleotide sequence: TGTGCCAGCAGCTCCGGCCGGGACAGGGCCCAAGAGACCCAGTACTTC. The encoded protein is CASSSGRDRAQETQYF. The chain employs TRBV7-8 and TRBJ2-5, with 9 bases lining up with TRBD1. The CDR3 sequence is 16 residues long. Per the germline V gene, CDR1 is SGHVS and CDR2 is FQNEAQ. The V gene end was trimmed by 4 bases and the J gene end by 1 base; junction bases not matched to a gene: 7.

This clone was found a few times. This chain joins TRBV27 and TRBJ1-5; 9 bases are shared with TRBD1. Germline lookup yields CDR1 MNHEY and CDR2 SMNVEV (reference sequence). The CDR3 consists of 15 residues. With V trimmed by 3 bases and J by 3 bases, 3 bases remained unmatched. The CDR3 DNA is TGTGCCAGCAGTTTTCGGACAGGGGTCAATCAGCCCCAGCATTTT. It specifies CASSFRTGVNQPQHF.

CDR3 DNA: TGTGCCAGCACCGGCGGGGAGGGAACTCCCTACGAGCAGTACTTC. This encodes CASTGGEGTPYEQYF. This sequence joins TRBV11-2 and TRBJ2-7, with 7 positions matching TRBD2. Germline CDR1 and CDR2: SGHAT and FQNNGV. The CDR3 is made up of 15 amino acids. With V trimmed by 7 bases and J by 2 bases, 11 bases remained unmatched.

The V call is TRBV9, the J call TRBJ2-7; possibly TRBD2 for D (6 bases). V was shortened by 2 bases and J by 0 bases, with 12 bases between the two germline ends. The length of the CDR3 is 15 residues. Germline V gene data show CDR1 as SGDLS and CDR2 as YYNGEE. CDR3 residues: CASSVGDWDSYEQYF. The CDR3 nucleotides are TGTGCCAGCAGCGTGGGGGACTGGGACTCCTACGAGCAGTACTTC.

This clone was seen a handful of times. The chain joins TRBV19 to TRBJ2-7; D unresolved. The CDR3 runs 13 residues. Looked up from germline, CDR1 is LNHDA and CDR2 is SQIVND (reference sequence). V lost 3 bases and J 3 bases, leaving 9 bases between the germline ends. The CDR3 here is CASSMAGDYEQYF. In DNA, the CDR3 is TGTGCCAGTAGTATGGCAGGCGACTACGAGCAGTACTTC.

The chain couples TRBV29-1 to TRBJ2-5, with D possibly TRBD2 on 12 matching bases. Per germline, CDR1 SQVTM and CDR2 ANQGSEA. This CDR3 has 21 residues. Trimming cost V 3 bases and J 2 bases, with 34 bases left between them. The chain's CDR3 is CSVEDRGRLAGGRWGQETQYF. DNA of the CDR3: TGCAGCGTTGAGGACAGGGGGCGGCTAGCGGGAGGGCGTTGGGGGCAAGAGACCCAGTACTTC.